A selection of T cell receptor beta chains follows, all from one sample in a study of OX40 agonist ivuxolimab in advanced cancers. TCRdb's copy holds only in-frame clones and misses some; the assay was immunoSEQ multiplex PCR. The sample has roughly 15,000 clones, 87% seen once. The sample was CD4+ or CD8+ T cells sorted from blood, taken in a trial of the OX40 agonist ivuxolimab. The receptors stem from an adult with an advanced solid tumor such as melanoma, head and neck, liver or kidney cancer. Both conserved end residues are part of each CDR3. D genes are given only for firm matches. Clone size is not always given. Where it is, it says once, few, many or a class for expanded clones.

d_gene: NA
v_gene: TRBV4-3
j_gene: TRBJ1-5
len: 14
abundance: NA
CDR3aa: CASSQGYPNQPQHF
CDR3nt: TGCGCCAGCAGCCAGGGGTATCCAAATCAGCCCCAGCATTTT

d_gene: NA
v_gene: TRBV13
j_gene: TRBJ2-2
len: 14
abundance: NA
CDR3aa: CASSLPEWSRELFF
CDR3nt: TGTGCCAGCAGCTTACCCGAGTGGAGCCGGGAGCTGTTTTTT

d_gene: TRBD2
v_gene: TRBV4-1
j_gene: TRBJ2-1
len: 16
abundance: once
CDR3aa: CASSQDILAVFDEQFF
CDR3nt: TGCGCCAGCAGCCAAGATATTCTAGCGGTATTCGATGAGCAGTTCTTC

d_gene: NA
v_gene: TRBV18
j_gene: TRBJ2-7
len: 14
abundance: NA
CDR3aa: CASSPSVGGHEQYF
CDR3nt: TGTGCCAGCTCACCAAGTGTCGGGGGACACGAGCAGTACTTC

d_gene: TRBD2
v_gene: TRBV27
j_gene: TRBJ2-1
len: 17
abundance: NA
CDR3aa: CASSSVLLAGGRNEQFF
CDR3nt: TGTGCCAGCAGTTCTGTACTACTAGCGGGAGGGCGGAATGAGCAGTTCTTC

d_gene: TRBD1
v_gene: TRBV6-1
j_gene: TRBJ1-1
len: 16
abundance: NA
CDR3aa: CASSELGQYMNTEAFF
CDR3nt: TGTGCCAGCAGTGAATTGGGACAGTATATGAACACTGAAGCTTTCTTT

d_gene: NA
v_gene: TRBV7-9
j_gene: TRBJ1-2
len: 17
abundance: NA
CDR3aa: CASSLIGHREEDYGYTF
CDR3nt: TGTGCCAGCAGCCTTATTGGCCACAGGGAAGAGGACTATGGCTACACCTTC

d_gene: NA
v_gene: TRBV30
j_gene: TRBJ1-1
len: 11
abundance: NA
CDR3aa: CAWSRNTEAFF
CDR3nt: TGTGCCTGGAGTAGGAACACTGAAGCTTTCTTT

d_gene: TRBD1
v_gene: TRBV7-2
j_gene: TRBJ2-2
len: 15
abundance: NA
CDR3aa: CASSKGQTNTGELFF
CDR3nt: TGTGCCAGCAGCAAGGGACAGACGAACACCGGGGAGCTGTTTTTT

d_gene: TRBD2
v_gene: TRBV11-2
j_gene: TRBJ2-3
len: 17
abundance: NA
CDR3aa: CASSAGTSGGPTDTQYF
CDR3nt: TGTGCCAGCAGCGCCGGGACTAGCGGGGGGCCCACAGATACGCAGTATTTT

d_gene: NA
v_gene: TRBV29-1
j_gene: TRBJ2-1
len: 17
abundance: once
CDR3aa: CSVGGHALGDSYNEQFF
CDR3nt: TGCAGCGTTGGTGGGCACGCTTTGGGGGACTCCTACAATGAGCAGTTCTTC

d_gene: NA
v_gene: TRBV7-2
j_gene: TRBJ1-2
len: 13
abundance: NA
CDR3aa: CASSVGPIVGYTF
CDR3nt: TGTGCCAGCAGTGTCGGACCGATAGTCGGCTACACCTTC

d_gene: TRBD2
v_gene: TRBV11-3
j_gene: TRBJ2-7
len: 15
abundance: NA
CDR3aa: CASSQDPSGAYEQYF
CDR3nt: TGCGCCAGCAGCCAAGACCCTAGCGGAGCCTACGAGCAGTACTTC

d_gene: NA
v_gene: TRBV7-9
j_gene: TRBJ1-1
len: 13
abundance: NA
CDR3aa: CASSLGMNTEAFF
CDR3nt: TGTGCCAGCAGCTTAGGGATGAACACTGAAGCTTTCTTT

d_gene: TRBD1
v_gene: TRBV10-3
j_gene: TRBJ2-7
len: 16
abundance: medium-sized
CDR3aa: CAISESKVSGGHEQYF
CDR3nt: TGTGCCATCAGTGAGTCGAAGGTGTCAGGGGGCCACGAGCAGTACTTC

d_gene: NA
v_gene: TRBV5-1
j_gene: TRBJ1-2
len: 12
abundance: NA
CDR3aa: CASSSPEGGYTF
CDR3nt: TGCGCCAGCAGCTCGCCGGAGGGCGGCTACACCTTC

d_gene: NA
v_gene: TRBV11-2
j_gene: TRBJ1-2
len: 13
abundance: NA
CDR3aa: CASRSTGHYGYTF
CDR3nt: TGTGCCAGCAGATCGACAGGCCACTATGGCTACACCTTC

d_gene: NA
v_gene: TRBV6-1
j_gene: TRBJ2-3
len: 16
abundance: NA
CDR3aa: CASSEMEASGTDTQYF
CDR3nt: TGTGCCAGCAGTGAAATGGAAGCTAGCGGCACAGATACGCAGTATTTT

d_gene: TRBD1
v_gene: TRBV11-2
j_gene: TRBJ2-7
len: 14
abundance: once
CDR3aa: CASSLGQKAYEQYF
CDR3nt: TGTGCCAGCAGCCTGGGACAGAAGGCCTACGAGCAGTACTTC

d_gene: NA
v_gene: TRBV6-1
j_gene: TRBJ2-2
len: 12
abundance: NA
CDR3aa: CASSLNTGELFF
CDR3nt: TGTGCCAGCAGTCTCAACACCGGGGAGCTGTTTTTT

d_gene: TRBD2
v_gene: TRBV11-3
j_gene: TRBJ2-7
len: 16
abundance: NA
CDR3aa: CASSHRQSGRRDEQYF
CDR3nt: TGTGCCAGCAGCCACAGACAGAGCGGGAGGAGGGACGAGCAGTACTTC

d_gene: NA
v_gene: TRBV5-1
j_gene: TRBJ2-3
len: 12
abundance: NA
CDR3aa: CASSLSADTQYF
CDR3nt: TGCGCCAGCAGCTTGTCAGCGGATACGCAGTATTTT

d_gene: TRBD1
v_gene: TRBV6-4
j_gene: TRBJ2-2
len: 16
abundance: NA
CDR3aa: CASSDSRQGAGGELFF
CDR3nt: TGTGCCAGCAGTGACTCAAGACAGGGGGCTGGCGGGGAGCTGTTTTTT

d_gene: NA
v_gene: TRBV6-5
j_gene: TRBJ1-5
len: 15
abundance: NA
CDR3aa: CASSYSNLGNQPQHF
CDR3nt: TGTGCCAGCAGTTACTCGAACCTAGGCAATCAGCCCCAGCATTTT

d_gene: NA
v_gene: TRBV7-6
j_gene: TRBJ1-1
len: 14
abundance: few
CDR3aa: CASSSGQGNTEAFF
CDR3nt: TGTGCCAGCAGCTCCGGGCAGGGGAACACTGAAGCTTTCTTT

d_gene: NA
v_gene: TRBV11-2
j_gene: TRBJ2-3
len: 13
abundance: NA
CDR3aa: CACRLGTTDTQYF
CDR3nt: TGTGCCTGCCGACTGGGCACCACAGATACGCAGTATTTT

d_gene: NA
v_gene: TRBV11-1
j_gene: TRBJ2-2
len: 14
abundance: few
CDR3aa: CASSSKGNTGELFF
CDR3nt: TGTGCCAGCAGCTCCAAGGGGAACACCGGGGAGCTGTTTTTT

d_gene: TRBD2
v_gene: TRBV4-1
j_gene: TRBJ2-3
len: 15
abundance: once
CDR3aa: CASSNSGGPTDTQYF
CDR3nt: TGCGCCAGCAGCAATAGCGGGGGGCCCACAGATACGCAGTATTTT

d_gene: NA
v_gene: TRBV5-6
j_gene: TRBJ2-3
len: 14
abundance: NA
CDR3aa: CASSTRSTWDTQYF
CDR3nt: TGTGCCAGCAGCACCCGGAGCACTTGGGATACGCAGTATTTT

d_gene: NA
v_gene: TRBV9
j_gene: TRBJ2-6
len: 15
abundance: NA
CDR3aa: CASSPLGSGANVLTF
CDR3nt: TGTGCCAGCAGCCCCCTGGGTTCTGGGGCCAACGTCCTGACTTTC

d_gene: NA
v_gene: TRBV11-3
j_gene: TRBJ2-7
len: 12
abundance: NA
CDR3aa: CASSSGSGWEDF
CDR3nt: TGTGCCAGCAGCTCCGGTTCTGGGTGGGAGGACTTC